This T cell receptor beta chain was recovered during a study of T cell responses to AZD1222 COVID-19 vaccine. Germline CDR1 reads LNHNV; CDR2 reads YYDKDF (reference sequence). The CDR3 is 14 amino acids. Trimming took 3 bases from V and 3 from J; bases not matched to a gene: 3. Only in-frame clones appear in the TCRdb table, and some are missing; sequencing was by immunoSEQ multiplex PCR. In the table there are under 200,000 clones, around 87% of which are singletons. General study findings and limits: Reports indicate that nearly half of spike-specific TCRs are directed at unmutated variant regions. The donor group comprised mostly white British people and more females; the analysis possibly underestimated clonal diversity. Spike was spanned by vaccine-associated CD4 TCRs, with dominance at 160-218 and 743-854.

In the case of this clone: Its antigen remains unidentified.

The sequencing here drew on peripheral blood, taken on day 0 of MenACWY control vaccination. The clonotype originates from an adult in good health. This chain joins TRBV15 and TRBJ2-7; 9 bases are shared with TRBD1. CDR3 loop: CATSRDRGDYEQYF. The CDR3 nucleotides are TGTGCCACCAGCAGGGACAGGGGCGACTACGAGCAGTACTTC.